This TCR beta chain was retrieved from a study of patients and donors after allogeneic stem cell transplantation. TCRdb reprocessed the RT-PCR reads via MiXCR and lists one record per CDR3 protein. Altogether about 960,000 distinct CDR3 sequences are present, about a sixth being singletons, with the ten largest covering under 6.5%. V gave up 0 bases and J gave up 5 bases, with 8 bases separating them. This CDR3 has 13 residues. Per the germline V gene, CDR1 is SGHRS and CDR2 is YFSETQ. The sample was blood, either unsorted or a sorted T cell fraction (not recorded which). The chain has TRBV5-1 and TRBJ1-1; D is unclear. The sequence came from a human donor who was either an allogeneic HSCT recipient or a stem cell or donor lymphocyte infusion donor (not recorded which). It is not recorded whose cells these are; they may come from a transplant donor. CDR3 in amino acids: CASSLEGWTEAFF. CDR3 bases: TGCGCCAGCAGCTTGGAGGGTTGGACTGAAGCTTTCTTT.